A single T cell receptor (beta chain) is shown here with its context. This clone's antigen is unknown. No much larger clone exists at a distance of one base, and base qualities are not known. The record originates from a study of T cell changes during pregnancy in multiple sclerosis (dated by TCRdb to about 2019). About the investigation overall: The study looked at changes in the T cell repertoire across pregnancy in women with multiple sclerosis.

Relative to germline, V is missing 4 bases and J is missing 6 bases, with 4 bases of the junction outside any gene match. The CDR3 starts with the cysteine, ends with the phenylalanine, and has 13 residues. Just the 39-base CDR3 DNA is kept, in frame starting at base 1. CDR1 SGHNT and CDR2 YYREEE were looked up in the germline V gene (reference sequence). Library construction relied on the immunoSEQ multiplex PCR assay. Not all clones reach the TCRdb copy of this immuneACCESS table, which keeps in-frame sequences only. Checked studies attribute under half of the gap to unresolved V genes and leave the rest unexplained. The sample table contains some 100,000 clones; only one count was recorded for around 93% of them. Jointly, the top ten make up around 0.9% of the sample.

The chain is assembled from TRBV5-4 and TRBJ2-5, with TRBD1 identical over 9 junction bases. The TCR was taken from a female donor with multiple sclerosis, enrolled in a pregnancy study. The starting material was peripheral blood, obtained before pregnancy. The CDR3 reads as follows: CASSNGTGKTQYF. The bases read TGTGCCAGCAGCAACGGGACAGGGAAGACCCAGTACTTC.